The present entry profiles one T cell receptor (beta chain) with its context. Its antigen is still unknown. Assay: immunoSEQ multiplex PCR; the TCRdb copy retains only in-frame clones and omits some. The sample records 150,000 to 200,000 clones, more than 80% being singletons. This entry comes from a study of cytomegalovirus exposure and HLA in healthy donors. General study results and limits: Generally TCR sequences proved uncommon, though certain public TCRs appeared in numerous donors.

The material sequenced was PBMCs. This receptor was obtained from a woman younger than 35 in good health and CMV-seropositive.

The CDR3 sequence is CASSATRLSYEQYF. The CDR3 DNA reads as TGTGCCAGCAGTGCAACCAGGTTATCCTACGAGCAGTACTTC. This rearrangement joins TRBV25-1 to TRBJ2-7; no clear D. The CDR3 consists of 14 residues. V was clipped by 4 bases and J by 1 base, with 11 bases between them. CDR1 is MGHDK and CDR2 is SYGVNS in the germline V gene.